This entry features one T cell receptor (beta chain) sequence. Its antigen remains unknown. Germline CDR1 is SGHNT and CDR2 is YYREEE (reference sequence). This CDR3 comprises 15 residues. V was shortened by 4 bases and J by 0 bases, with 12 bases between the two germline ends. This entry is derived from a study of T cell responses to AZD1222 COVID-19 vaccine. Study details: Second doses at about 4 or about 12 weeks were pooled.

General study points: A rise in Spike-specific TCR breadth and depth followed two AZD1222 doses. Spike-spanning, vaccine-associated CD4 TCRs were dominant at 160-218 and 743-854. Repertoire sampling was restricted to post-peak T cell response timepoints.

Assay: immunoSEQ multiplex PCR; the TCRdb copy retains only in-frame clones and omits some. The profile shows about 120,000 clones, approximately 86% of them singletons. This sequence joins TRBV5-4 and TRBJ2-3; D gene uncertain. This TCR was sampled from an adult in good health. Sequencing used peripheral blood, obtained on day 0 of AZD1222 vaccination. CDR3 sequence reads: CASSPTGTSTDTQYF. As DNA, the CDR3 is TGTGCCAGCAGCCCGACTGGAACTAGCACAGATACGCAGTATTTT.